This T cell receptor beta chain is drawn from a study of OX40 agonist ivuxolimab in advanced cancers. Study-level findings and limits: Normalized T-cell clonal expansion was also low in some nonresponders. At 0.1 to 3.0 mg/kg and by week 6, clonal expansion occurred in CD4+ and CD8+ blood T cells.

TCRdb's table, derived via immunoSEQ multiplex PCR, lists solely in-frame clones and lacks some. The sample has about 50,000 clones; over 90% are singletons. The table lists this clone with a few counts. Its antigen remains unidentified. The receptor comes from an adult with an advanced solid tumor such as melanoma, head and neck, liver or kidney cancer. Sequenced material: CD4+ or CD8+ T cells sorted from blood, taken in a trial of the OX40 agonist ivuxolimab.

Here the CDR3 reads CASSPGQGHEKLFF. In DNA, the CDR3 is TGCGCCAGCAGCCCAGGGCAGGGGCACGAAAAACTGTTTTTT. The chain employs TRBV4-1 and TRBJ1-4; possibly TRBD1 for D (6 bases). V was trimmed by 4 bases and J by 8 bases, leaving 14 bases between them. The CDR3 consists of 14 residues. CDR1 and CDR2 from the germline V gene are MGHRA and YSYEKL.